Here is one T cell receptor (beta chain) with its context. The antigen remains undetermined. The data were taken from a study of cytomegalovirus exposure and HLA in healthy donors. Study as a whole: Both the roughly 120 validation repertoires and the approximately 700 first-cohort repertoires used the same platform, as reported by a later analysis.

The V gene's germline CDR1 is SNHLY and CDR2 FYNNEI. With 2 bases clipped from V and 4 bases from J, the junction kept 5 bases outside the gene matches. The CDR3 has 15 amino acids. Findings and caveats of the study: A list of 164 TCR beta chains associated with cytomegalovirus was given.

The repertoire was sequenced with immunoSEQ multiplex PCR; TCRdb's copy has only in-frame clones and lacks some. Altogether some 69,000 clones are present, roughly 96% being singletons, with the ten largest covering 2% to 2.5%. The source of this sequence is a man between 18 and 35 years old in good health and CMV-seronegative. The chain is built from TRBV2 and TRBJ2-1; 7 bases are a match to TRBD2. The sequenced sample consisted of PBMCs. CDR3 DNA sequence: TGTGCCAGCAGTGAATGGGCTAGCGGATACAATGAGCAGTTCTTC. It translates to CASSEWASGYNEQFF.